The 17 T cell receptor beta chains presented below share a single source sample, sequenced in a study of blood T cell repertoires in COVID-19. Generated by immunoSEQ multiplex PCR, the TCRdb table keeps only in-frame clones and is missing some. The data hold approximately 350,000 clones, with around 88% observed a single time. Sample: peripheral blood. The source is a woman aged 55-70 years with COVID-19, enrolled during active disease.

This clone was observed a handful of times. The chain recombines TRBV7-2 with TRBJ1-5; 12 bases map to TRBD1. This CDR3 comprises 17 residues. After removal of 5 bases from V and 7 bases from J, the junction contained 12 bases not matched to a gene. The germline CDR1 and CDR2 sequences are SGHTA and FQGNSA. The CDR3 loop is CASSMSPGTGGGQPQHF. The CDR3 DNA reads TGTGCCAGCAGCATGAGTCCCGGGACAGGGGGCGGCCAGCCCCAGCATTTT.

This clone was recorded a few times. V and J are TRBV6-6 and TRBJ1-6; D gene ambiguous. The V and J ends lost 2 bases and 9 bases respectively, with 11 bases between them. Germline V CDR1 and CDR2: MNHNY, SVGAGI (reference sequence). This CDR3 is 14 amino acids long. The CDR3 reads CASSYEQVTSPLHF. DNA for the CDR3: TGTGCCAGCAGTTACGAACAAGTAACTTCACCCCTCCACTTT.

The V gene is TRBV4-2, the J gene TRBJ2-5, with TRBD2 matching 9 bases. The junction had 9 bases not matched to a gene; V was cut back by 3 bases and J by 4 bases. The germline gives CDR1 LGHNA, CDR2 YNFKEQ. This CDR3 spans 16 amino acids. CDR3 in DNA: TGTGCCAGCAGCCAGGAACAGCGGGGGGCGGGAGAGACCCAGTACTTC. Protein: CASSQEQRGAGETQYF.

The rearrangement links TRBV13 to TRBJ1-2; the match to TRBD1 covers 11 bases. Germline CDR1 PRHDT, CDR2 FYEKMQ (reference sequence). The CDR3 consists of 16 residues. Trimming cost V 5 bases and J 7 bases; bases outside gene matches: 12. CDR3 nucleotide sequence: TGTGCCAGCAGCGCACTCCAGGACAGGGGGCCCGGTGGCTACACCTTC. Amino acid sequence: CASSALQDRGPGGYTF.

The V call is TRBV15, the J call TRBJ1-3; no clear D gene. Germline V gene data show CDR1 as LNHNV and CDR2 as YYDKDF (reference sequence). The CDR3 loop spans 16 amino acids. V lost 0 bases and J lost 2, with 11 bases in between. The CDR3 DNA sequence: TGTGCCACCAGCAGAGATCTTTCGGCGGCTGGAAACACCATATATTTT. This codes for CATSRDLSAAGNTIYF.

The V call is TRBV5-1, the J call TRBJ1-3; no definite D call. V lost 4 bases to trimming and J lost 4 bases, with 18 bases between them. This CDR3 region has 16 residues. The germline V gene encodes CDR1 SGHRS and CDR2 YFSETQ. The CDR3 reads CASSRTGDRTGNTIYF. CDR3 DNA: TGCGCCAGCAGCCGGACCGGGGATCGGACCGGAAACACCATATATTTT.

The chain combines TRBV28 with TRBJ1-2; a possible D gene is TRBD1 (6 bases). This CDR3 spans 13 amino acids. The germline V gene encodes CDR1 MDHEN and CDR2 SYDVKM. Trimming pared 2 bases from V and 7 bases from J, leaving 11 bases between. The DNA of the CDR3 is TGTGCCAGCAGTTTAAGTCAGGGGTTTGGCTACACCTTC. Amino acids: CASSLSQGFGYTF.

This chain links TRBV4-2 with TRBJ1-4; 7 positions agree with TRBD1. Germline trimming cut 4 bases from V and 6 bases from J; bases unmatched to any gene: 2. The germline CDR1 and CDR2 sequences are LGHNA and YNFKEQ. The CDR3 has 13 residues. The CDR3 region is CASSPGTDEKLFF. The CDR3 bases are TGTGCCAGCAGCCCAGGGACAGATGAAAAACTGTTTTTT.

The genes are TRBV7-9 and TRBJ2-3, with TRBD2 as a possible D gene (6 bases). Germline CDR1 reads SEHNR; CDR2 reads FQNEAQ (reference sequence). The CDR3 sequence is 16 residues long. Trimming removed 1 base from V and 4 bases from J, with 15 bases in between. This CDR3 is CASSLVGGSIADTQYF. For the CDR3, the DNA is TGTGCCAGCAGCTTAGTGGGGGGTAGCATAGCAGATACGCAGTATTTT.

The chain combines TRBV11-2 with TRBJ1-1; TRBD1 matches 9 bases. This CDR3 has 15 residues. Trimming cost V 5 bases and J 2 bases; bases outside gene matches: 6. The germline gives CDR1 SGHAT, CDR2 FQNNGV. The CDR3 DNA reads as TGTGCCAGCAGCCCGGGGACAGGGCAAAACACTGAAGCTTTCTTT. Translation: CASSPGTGQNTEAFF.

This chain joins TRBV19 and TRBJ1-2; the match to TRBD1 covers 12 bases. V shed 3 bases and J 7 bases; nucleotides not matched to a gene: 9. CDR3 length equals 16 residues. Per the germline V gene, CDR1 is LNHDA and CDR2 is SQIVND (reference sequence). In DNA form, the CDR3 reads TGTGCCAGTAGTATGCTCCGGGACAGGGGGCTAGGTGGCTACACCTTC. Amino acid sequence: CASSMLRDRGLGGYTF.

The table lists this clone with many counts. V is TRBV5-1 and J is TRBJ1-2; TRBD1 might be the D (6 bases). V was trimmed by 4 bases and J by 1 base, leaving 17 bases between them. Per germline, CDR1 SGHRS and CDR2 YFSETQ. The CDR3 totals 16 residues. CDR3 amino acids: CASSRTTGLINYGYTF. The CDR3 DNA reads as TGCGCCAGCAGCCGAACTACAGGGCTAATTAACTATGGCTACACCTTC.

The chain combines TRBV30 with TRBJ1-3; D gene uncertain. Trimming took off 4 bases at V and 3 bases at J, with 4 bases between the two ends. The CDR3 is 11 amino acids. Germline CDR1 is GTSNPN and CDR2 is SVGIG (reference sequence). The CDR3 region has the DNA TGTGCCTGGATCCGTGGAAACACCATATATTTT. Translated: CAWIRGNTIYF.

V usage is TRBV3-1 (or the pseudogene TRBV3-2) and J usage is TRBJ2-1; possible D gene TRBD2, 6 bases. CDR3 size: 15 residues. Trimming removed 3 bases from V and 8 bases from J, with 17 bases in between. Germline values: CDR1 LGHDT, CDR2 YNNKEL (reference sequence). For the CDR3, the DNA is TGTGCCAGCAGCCAGCGCGGGACCGGGGACTATGAGCAGTTCTTC. It encodes CASSQRGTGDYEQFF.

J is TRBJ1-6 and V is TRBV12-3 or TRBV12-4; the D is unclear. V was cut by 6 bases and J by 10 bases, with 10 bases left in between. The CDR3 has 12 residues. The CDR3 here is CASSLPESPLHF. CDR3 DNA: TGTGCCAGCAGCCTCCCGGAGTCACCCCTCCACTTT.

The chain is built from TRBV4-1 and TRBJ2-2; 9 nucleotides agree with TRBD2. With V trimmed by 4 bases and J by 2 bases, 5 bases remained unmatched. The germline V gene has CDR1 MGHRA and CDR2 YSYEKL. CDR3 size: 16 residues. The CDR3 sequence: CASSPTGTSNTGELFF. The CDR3 nucleotides read TGCGCCAGCAGCCCAACCGGGACTAGCAACACCGGGGAGCTGTTTTTT.

This clone was detected a few times. The rearrangement uses TRBV18 and TRBJ2-1; 8 nucleotides agree with TRBD1. The CDR3 is 17 amino acids. Germline CDR1 KGHSH, CDR2 LQKENI. V lost 3 bases to trimming and J lost 12 bases; unmatched junction nucleotides: 19. CDR3 DNA: TGTGCCAGCTCACCGACACGGGACAGGATAGGACAGATTGGGCAGTTCTTC. This translates into CASSPTRDRIGQIGQFF.